Following are 26 T cell receptor beta chains from one sample sequenced in a study of blood T cell repertoires in COVID-19. The protocol was immunoSEQ multiplex PCR, while the TCRdb copy is restricted to in-frame clones and leaves out a portion. The sample shows about 90,000 clones, roughly 90% of them seen only once. Sequencing used peripheral blood. The receptors stem from a man older than 75 with acute or convalescent COVID-19.

The chain carries TRBV12-3 or TRBV12-4 and TRBJ1-2, with D possibly being TRBD1 (5 bases). The V end lost 5 bases, the J end lost 4 bases, and 11 bases lay between the germline ends. The CDR3 spans 13 residues. The CDR3 DNA sequence: TGTGCCAGCAGTGCCGGGACTCGCTATGGCTACACCTTC. Protein product: CASSAGTRYGYTF.

The table lists this clone with a few counts. This chain links TRBV6-5 with TRBJ2-7, with 9 positions matching TRBD1. The CDR3 totals 16 residues. CDR1 and CDR2 from the germline V gene are MNHEY and SVGAGI. With 0 bases clipped from V and 0 bases from J, the junction kept 3 bases outside the gene matches. The CDR3 loop is CASSYSGQGFSYEQYF. The CDR3 DNA follows: TGTGCCAGCAGTTACTCGGGACAGGGATTCTCCTACGAGCAGTACTTC.

The chain links TRBV6-6 to TRBJ2-7; 11 bases align to TRBD2. The CDR3 consists of 12 residues. Germline assignment: CDR1 MNHNY and CDR2 SVGAGI (reference sequence). The V segment lost 5 bases and the J segment 6 bases; nucleotides outside the gene matches: 0. The CDR3: CASSLAGGEQYF. The DNA of the CDR3 is TGTGCCAGCAGTCTAGCGGGAGGCGAGCAGTACTTC.

The chain employs TRBV5-6 and TRBJ2-7; TRBD2 aligns across 9 bases. In germline, CDR1 is SGHDT, CDR2 YYEEEE. V gave up 4 bases and J gave up 3 bases; unmatched junction bases: 17. This CDR3 has 18 residues. The CDR3 DNA reads TGTGCCAGCAGCCCGGCCGGGACCGCGGGACTAGCTTTCTACGAGCAGTACTTC. Protein product: CASSPAGTAGLAFYEQYF.

The rearrangement uses TRBV28 and TRBJ1-2, with D perhaps TRBD1 (5 bases). This CDR3 spans 15 amino acids. Trimming took 2 bases from V and 0 from J, leaving 10 bases between them. In germline, CDR1 is MDHEN, CDR2 SYDVKM. The CDR3, as DNA: TGTGCCAGCAGTTTACGGGCAGGGCCTAACTATGGCTACACCTTC. Residues: CASSLRAGPNYGYTF.

The chain couples TRBV19 to TRBJ2-7, with 7 bases fitting TRBD1. The V gene's germline CDR1 is LNHDA and CDR2 SQIVND (reference sequence). Trimming took 6 bases from V and 3 from J; bases not matched to a gene: 8. The CDR3 sequence is 14 residues long. The CDR3 sequence: CASSHRGRLYEQYF. CDR3 coding DNA: TGTGCCAGTAGCCACAGGGGTCGCCTCTACGAGCAGTACTTC.

This chain connects TRBV6-5 to TRBJ2-5, with D maybe TRBD1 (5 bases). Germline CDR1 reads MNHEY; CDR2 reads SVGAGI. Between the trimmed V and J ends, which lost 6 bases and 2 bases, there was a span of 10 bases. The CDR3 spans 13 residues. The CDR3 reads CASSHYRQETQYF. In DNA form, the CDR3 reads TGTGCCAGCAGCCACTACAGGCAAGAGACCCAGTACTTC.

The chain uses TRBV6-5 and TRBJ2-3; 9 nucleotides line up with TRBD2. Trimming removed 6 bases from V and 2 bases from J; junction bases left unmatched: 6. This CDR3 is built from 15 residues. The germline V gene has CDR1 MNHEY and CDR2 SVGAGI. In DNA form, the CDR3 reads TGTGCCAGCAGCTCTAGCGGGGACTCCACAGATACGCAGTATTTT. It encodes CASSSSGDSTDTQYF.

This clone was found a few times. The chain carries TRBV5-1 and TRBJ2-2; 13 bases are shared with TRBD2. CDR1 and CDR2 from the germline V gene are SGHRS and YFSETQ. V lost 7 bases, J lost 2 bases, and 17 bases stayed unmatched. This CDR3 region has 20 residues. The CDR3 reads CASQTLLPTSGRSNTGELFF. The CDR3 region has the DNA TGCGCCAGCCAGACTCTACTACCGACTAGCGGGAGGTCTAACACCGGGGAGCTGTTTTTT.

The chain uses TRBV5-6 and TRBJ2-5, with D perhaps TRBD2 (6 bases). The CDR3 totals 16 residues. V was pared by 1 base and J by 2 bases, with 15 bases between. Germline V gene data show CDR1 as SGHDT and CDR2 as YYEEEE. The CDR3 spells CASSLLREFLQETQYF. The CDR3 bases are TGTGCCAGCAGCTTGTTACGGGAGTTCCTACAAGAGACCCAGTACTTC.

The chain uses TRBV24-1 and TRBJ1-2; D ambiguous. The CDR3 is 14 amino acids. Germline values: CDR1 KGHDR, CDR2 SFDVKD. Deletions cut 4 bases from V and 8 bases from J, with 16 bases between. The CDR3 spells CATSDTKNGKGYTF. The CDR3 nucleotides are TGTGCCACCAGTGACACTAAAAACGGCAAGGGCTACACCTTC.

This clone was picked up many times. V gene TRBV19 combines with J gene TRBJ1-5; 7 positions match TRBD1. Trimming cost V 10 bases and J 0 bases; bases outside gene matches: 18. The CDR3 extends over 18 amino acids. CDR1 and CDR2 (germline): LNHDA, SQIVND (reference sequence). The CDR3 coding sequence is TGTGCCACCCCAGGGGGACGGGGGCCTCAAAATAGCAATCAGCCCCAGCATTTT. Its translation is CATPGGRGPQNSNQPQHF.

The chain is built from TRBV7-2 and TRBJ1-1; D gene uncertain. Germline CDR1 is SGHTA and CDR2 is FQGNSA. This CDR3 has 15 amino acids. With 1 base removed from V and 2 bases from J, the gap between germline ends came to 11 bases. The CDR3 here is CASSLVARQNTEAFF. In nucleotides, the CDR3 is TGTGCCAGCAGCTTAGTGGCCAGGCAAAACACTGAAGCTTTCTTT.

The V and J genes are TRBV19 and TRBJ2-1, with 11 nucleotides matching TRBD1. With 8 bases clipped from V and 3 bases from J, the junction kept 3 bases outside the gene matches. This CDR3 has 14 residues. Per the germline V gene, CDR1 is LNHDA and CDR2 is SQIVND (reference sequence). The CDR3 bases are TGTGCCAGTGCGGACAGGGGGCACTACAATGAGCAGTTCTTC. It is translated as CASADRGHYNEQFF.

The chain recombines TRBV19 with TRBJ2-4; TRBD1 is a possible D gene (6 bases). Germline values: CDR1 LNHDA, CDR2 SQIVND (reference sequence). V gave up 7 bases and J gave up 0 bases, with 31 bases separating them. CDR3 length equals 21 residues. The CDR3 region is CASNSRDSGQFKYLAKNIQYF. The CDR3 DNA reads as TGTGCCAGTAACTCTAGAGATTCAGGACAGTTTAAATATTTAGCCAAAAACATTCAGTACTTC.

The genes are TRBV27 and TRBJ2-7; D might be TRBD1 (6 bases). Germline values: CDR1 MNHEY, CDR2 SMNVEV (reference sequence). The CDR3 is 14 residues long. V was clipped by 5 bases and J by 7 bases, with 18 bases between them. This CDR3 reads CASSQQGPGEEQYF. CDR3 in DNA: TGTGCCAGCAGTCAACAGGGCCCCGGGGAGGAGCAGTACTTC.

CDR3 residues: CASSPGLAGPTDTQYF. In nucleotides, the CDR3 is TGTGCCAGCTCACCGGGACTAGCGGGACCAACAGATACGCAGTATTTT. The chain employs TRBV18 and TRBJ2-3; 13 bases align to TRBD2. Germline CDR1 and CDR2: KGHSH and LQKENI. The CDR3 has 16 amino acids. Trimming at V came to 3 bases and at J to 3 bases, leaving 3 bases not matched to a gene.

The genes are TRBV7-8 and TRBJ2-3; 7 bases agree with TRBD2. Trimming took 4 bases from V and 6 from J; bases not matched to a gene: 4. The CDR3 totals 13 residues. CDR1 and CDR2 from the germline V gene are SGHVS and FQNEAQ. This chain's CDR3 is CASSSSGPDTQYF. As DNA, the CDR3 is TGTGCCAGCAGCTCTAGCGGCCCTGATACGCAGTATTTT.

The chain has TRBV5-1 and TRBJ1-4; D might be TRBD1 (5 bases). This CDR3 spans 15 amino acids. V lost 0 bases and J lost 7, with 13 bases in between. Per germline, CDR1 SGHRS and CDR2 YFSETQ. This CDR3 reads CASSLEGVRVEKLFF. The DNA for the CDR3 is TGCGCCAGCAGCTTGGAAGGGGTTCGAGTTGAAAAACTGTTTTTT.

Note on this clone: Other DNA sequences from this sample encode an identical CDR3 as well. This CDR3 reads CASSPTGYGYTF. CDR3 bases: TGTGCCAGCAGTCCGACAGGGTACGGCTACACCTTC. This chain links TRBV7-2 with TRBJ1-2, with 7 positions matching TRBD1. Trimming cost V 6 bases and J 8 bases; bases outside gene matches: 6. The CDR3 length is 12 residues. Germline CDR1 SGHTA, CDR2 FQGNSA.

The gene calls are TRBV20-1 and TRBJ1-2, with D possibly matching TRBD1 (5 bases). This CDR3 comprises 11 residues. V lost 6 bases and J 6 bases, leaving 11 bases between the germline ends. In germline, CDR1 is DFQATT, CDR2 SNEGSKA (reference sequence). CDR3 loop: CSARVSDGYTF. DNA of the CDR3: TGCAGTGCCAGGGTATCGGATGGCTACACCTTC.

The count of this clone is one. The genes are TRBV19 and TRBJ1-1; the D gene is possibly TRBD1 (5 bases). The CDR3 covers 16 residues. CDR1 and CDR2 from the germline V gene are LNHDA and SQIVND (reference sequence). V lost 0 bases to trimming and J lost 1 base, with 12 bases between them. The CDR3 is CASSIDTTARNTEAFF. The DNA of the CDR3 is TGTGCCAGTAGTATAGATACGACAGCGCGGAACACTGAAGCTTTCTTT.

The chain joins TRBV4-3 to TRBJ2-7, with a tentative D call TRBD1 (6 bases). Between the trimmed V and J ends, which lost 2 bases and 7 bases, there was a span of 15 bases. The CDR3 runs 14 residues. Germline CDR1 reads LGHNA; CDR2 reads YSLEER. The CDR3 sequence is CASSQNREYMEQYF. The CDR3 DNA reads as TGCGCCAGCAGCCAAAACAGGGAGTATATGGAGCAGTACTTC.

This clone was seen a single time. The CDR3 loop is CASSPDRGSYNEQFF. In DNA, the CDR3 is TGTGCCAGCAGCCCAGACAGGGGCTCCTACAATGAGCAGTTCTTC. The rearrangement links TRBV5-4 to TRBJ2-1; 8 nucleotides align to TRBD1. V shed 4 bases and J 0 bases; nucleotides not matched to a gene: 3. The CDR3 runs 15 residues. The V gene's germline CDR1 is SGHNT and CDR2 YYREEE (reference sequence).

The chain recombines TRBV25-1 with TRBJ2-1, with D possibly TRBD2 on 6 matching bases. From germline, CDR1 is MGHDK and CDR2 SYGVNS. There are 13 residues in the CDR3. Trimming stripped 6 bases from V and 9 bases from J, with 15 bases between. Here the CDR3 reads CASRAGGRGEQFF. The CDR3 nucleotides are TGTGCCAGCAGGGCCGGGGGTCGCGGTGAGCAGTTCTTC. Full variable domain (outside the CDR3, taken from reference TRBV25-1 and TRBJ2-1): EADIYQTPRYLVIGTGKKITLECSQTMGHDKMYWYQQDPGMELHLIHYSYGVNSTEKGDLSSESTVSRIRTEHFPLTLESARPSHTSQYLCASRAGGRGEQFFGPGTRLTVL.

The chain carries TRBV29-1 and TRBJ1-2; maybe TRBD1 (5 bases). CDR3 length equals 12 residues. V was shortened by 4 bases and J by 3 bases, with 9 bases between the two germline ends. Germline CDR1 SQVTM, CDR2 ANQGSEA. The CDR3 loop reads CSVGEGDYGYTF. CDR3 nucleotides: TGCAGCGTTGGTGAAGGGGACTATGGCTACACCTTC.